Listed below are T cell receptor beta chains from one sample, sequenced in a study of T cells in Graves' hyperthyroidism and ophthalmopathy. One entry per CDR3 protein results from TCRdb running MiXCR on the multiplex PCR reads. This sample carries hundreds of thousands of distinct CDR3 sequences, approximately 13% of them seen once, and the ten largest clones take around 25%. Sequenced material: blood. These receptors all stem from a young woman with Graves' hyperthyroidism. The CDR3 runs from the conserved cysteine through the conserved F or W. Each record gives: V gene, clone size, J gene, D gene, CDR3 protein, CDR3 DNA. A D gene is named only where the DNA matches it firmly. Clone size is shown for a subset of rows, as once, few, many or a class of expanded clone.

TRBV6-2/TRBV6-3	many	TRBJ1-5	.	CASRADEQGFQPQHF	TGTGCCAGCAGAGCAGACGAACAGGGATTTCAGCCCCAGCATTTT
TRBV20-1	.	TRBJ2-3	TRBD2	CSARAGTSGDSTDTQYF	TGCAGTGCTAGAGCCGGGACTAGCGGGGATAGCACAGATACGCAGTATTTT
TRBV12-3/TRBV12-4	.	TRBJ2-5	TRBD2	CASSRTSGRPGGETQYF	TGTGCCAGCAGTCGGACTAGCGGGAGGCCAGGGGGGGAGACCCAGTACTTC
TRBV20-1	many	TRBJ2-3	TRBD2	CSARGSSGRAVADTQYF	TGCAGTGCTAGAGGAAGTAGCGGGAGGGCCGTTGCTGATACGCAGTATTTT
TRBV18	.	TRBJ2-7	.	CASSPWGLTYEQYF	TGTGCCAGCTCACCCTGGGGGCTTACCTACGAGCAGTACTTC
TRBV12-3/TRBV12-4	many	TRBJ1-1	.	CASSLRLVSTEAFF	TGTGCCAGCAGTTTGAGGTTAGTCAGTACTGAAGCTTTCTTT
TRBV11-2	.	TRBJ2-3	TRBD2	CASSLARAGGTDTQYF	TGTGCCAGCAGCTTAGCAAGGGCGGGGGGAACAGATACGCAGTATTTT
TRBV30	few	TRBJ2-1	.	CASLGDSYNEQFF	TGTGCCTCGCTCGGCGACTCCTACAATGAGCAGTTCTTC
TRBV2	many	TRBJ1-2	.	CASGGSTNGYTF	TGTGCCAGCGGGGGGTCTACGAATGGCTACACCTTC
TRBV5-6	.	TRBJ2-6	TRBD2	CASSENPGLAGVIGANVLTF	TGTGCCAGCAGCGAAAACCCGGGACTAGCGGGAGTAATTGGGGCCAACGTCCTGACTTTC
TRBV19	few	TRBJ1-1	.	CASSVQERETEAFF	TGTGCCAGTAGTGTTCAGGAAAGGGAAACTGAAGCTTTCTTT
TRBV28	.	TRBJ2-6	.	CASRDASGANVLTF	TGTGCCAGCAGGGACGCCTCTGGGGCCAACGTCCTGACTTTC
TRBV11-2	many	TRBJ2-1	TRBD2	CASSQAGVAYNEQFF	TGTGCCAGCAGCCAAGCGGGAGTGGCCTACAATGAGCAGTTCTTC
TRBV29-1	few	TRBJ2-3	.	CSGESGDTQYF	TGCAGCGGTGAAAGCGGCGATACGCAGTATTTT
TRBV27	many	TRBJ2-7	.	CASSLNRAYEQYF	TGTGCCAGCAGTTTGAACAGGGCCTACGAGCAGTACTTC
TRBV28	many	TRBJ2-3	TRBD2	CASSLGRVADFTDTQYF	TGTGCCAGCAGTTTAGGGAGGGTAGCGGACTTCACAGATACGCAGTATTTT
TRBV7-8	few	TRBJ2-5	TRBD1	CASSPGQGYRETQYF	TGTGCCAGCAGCCCGGGACAGGGGTATAGGGAGACCCAGTACTTC
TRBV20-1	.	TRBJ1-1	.	CKTGREGGTEAFF	TGCAAAACCGGGAGGGAAGGGGGCACTGAAGCTTTCTTT
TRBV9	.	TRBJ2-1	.	CASSVGTGGEQFF	TGTGCCAGCAGCGTAGGGACTGGGGGTGAGCAGTTCTTC
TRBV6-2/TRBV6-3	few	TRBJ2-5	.	CASSETEAETQYF	TGTGCCAGCAGTGAGACCGAAGCGGAGACCCAGTACTTC
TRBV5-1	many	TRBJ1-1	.	CASSLAGSMNTEAFF	TGCGCCAGCAGCTTGGCGGGGTCCATGAACACTGAAGCTTTCTTT
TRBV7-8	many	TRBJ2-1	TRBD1	CASSFRDRGGTQFF	TGTGCCAGCAGCTTTAGGGACAGGGGGGGGACGCAGTTCTTC
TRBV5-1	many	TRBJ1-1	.	CASSPGQGPNTEAFF	TGCGCCAGCAGCCCTGGTCAGGGGCCGAACACTGAAGCTTTCTTT
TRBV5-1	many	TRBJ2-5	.	CASSEVEETQYF	TGCGCCAGCAGCGAAGTGGAAGAGACCCAGTACTTC
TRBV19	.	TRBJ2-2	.	CASSIVSAFNGELFF	TGTGCCAGTAGTATAGTGTCAGCTTTTAACGGGGAGCTGTTTTTT
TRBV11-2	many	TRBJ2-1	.	CASSLSRGLGNEQFF	TGTGCCAGCAGCTTAAGTCGCGGGCTGGGCAATGAGCAGTTCTTC
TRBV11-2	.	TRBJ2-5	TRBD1	CASSSIPRDSQETQYF	TGTGCCAGCAGCTCGATCCCCCGGGACAGTCAAGAGACCCAGTACTTC
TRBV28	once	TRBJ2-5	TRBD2	CASGRTSGTFARGQETQYF	TGTGCCAGCGGACGGACTAGCGGGACCTTCGCGAGGGGTCAAGAGACCCAGTACTTC